The sequence of this T cell receptor (beta chain) was determined in a study of blood T cell repertoires in COVID-19. Study as a whole: Sample material is recorded as cDNA or gDNA derived from T cells, B-cell-depleted T cells, or PBMCs.

Per the original methods: For nucleated cells, counts were estimated from reference gene primer amplification. Measured with immunoSEQ multiplex PCR; TCRdb has only the in-frame clones, and not every one. Clone size and V and J calls were adopted from that table, with D and trimming inferred from the DNA. The sample consists of fewer than 250,000 clones, over 75% of them appearing once. Trimming removed 3 bases at V and 6 bases at J, with 18 bases between. Germline values: CDR1 SGHVS, CDR2 FQNEAQ. The CDR3 length is 15 residues. This clone was observed a handful of times. The sequenced sample consisted of peripheral blood. The sequence was obtained from a woman between 50 and 59 years old with acute or convalescent COVID-19. The chain combines TRBV7-8 with TRBJ2-7, with D perhaps matching TRBD1 (5 bases). CDR3 nucleotides: TGTGCCAGCAGCTTCTCACCAGGGATAAAGGGCGAGCAGTACTTC. Its protein is CASSFSPGIKGEQYF. Drawing the rest from reference TRBV7-8 and TRBJ2-7, the complete variable domain is GAGVSQSPRYKVAKRGQDVALRCDPISGHVSLFWYQQALGQGPEFLTYFQNEAQLDKSGLPSDRFFAERPEGSVSTLKIQRTQQEDSAVYLCASSFSPGIKGEQYFGPGTRLTVT.